This T cell receptor beta chain is from a study of low-dose radiotherapy and immunotherapy resistance in tumors. Study as a whole: Oral administration of aspirin 300 mg daily occurred for four cycles, commencing at cycle 1 day 1.

In this sample, this clonotype turned up many times. CDR1 is MNHEY, CDR2 SMNVEV, per germline (reference sequence). V was trimmed by 6 bases and J by 5 bases, leaving 13 bases between them. The CDR3 is 14 amino acids. Priming of first-strand cDNA relied on TRAV- and TRBV-specific primers (covering alpha and beta chains). TCRs underwent 20 PCR cycles of amplification with a constant-region primer and V-primer adapter. By in vitro transcription, the isolated mRNA was amplified. TCRdb used MiXCR to reprocess the reads, holding one entry per CDR3 protein. This sample carries 35,000 to 50,000 distinct CDR3 sequences, about 20% of them seen once, and the ten largest clones take 8% to 9.5%. As for time point: after trial treatment. This sample's treatment: LDRT plus nivolumab, ipilimumab, low-dose cyclophosphamide and aspirin (RACIN trial). Donors were administered nivolumab, ipilimumab, aspirin and low-dose cyclophosphamide, together with low-dose radiotherapy. Qualifying patients carried advanced solid tumors devoid of tumor-infiltrating lymphocytes.

The source is a female donor with ovarian cancer. This specimen consisted of PBMCs, obtained after low-dose radiotherapy plus immunotherapy. The genes are TRBV27 and TRBJ1-4; D remains ambiguous. The CDR3 bases are TGTGCCAGCAGCCCCGTGGCCACCAATGAAAAACTGTTTTTT. Translated, it gives CASSPVATNEKLFF.